This is a list of T cell receptor beta chains from one sample in a study of blood T cell repertoires in COVID-19. The method was immunoSEQ multiplex PCR; TCRdb's version includes in-frame clones alone and lacks a portion of them. The sample shows tens of thousands of clones, around 80% of them seen only once. The specimen was peripheral blood. The origin of the receptors is a man in his 60s with active or convalescent COVID-19. Each CDR3 is given with its conserved first and last residue. A D gene is named only where the DNA matches it firmly. The size of a clone is reported for some rows only, either as once, few or many, or as a class for expanded clones.

d_call	clone_size	v_call	j_call	cdr3_nt	cdr3_aa
-	-	TRBV30	TRBJ2-2	TGTGCCTGGAGTGTACAAGGGGCCGGGGAGCTGTTTTTT	CAWSVQGAGELFF
TRBD2	-	TRBV7-2	TRBJ2-1	TGTGCCAGCAGCTTCCGGACTAGGGACAATGAGCAGTTCTTC	CASSFRTRDNEQFF
-	-	TRBV12-3/TRBV12-4	TRBJ2-1	TGTGCCAGCAGGGAGTGGCAGTACAATGAGCAGTTCTTC	CASREWQYNEQFF
-	-	TRBV5-6	TRBJ2-7	TGTGCCAGCAGGTCTGAACATTCCTACGAGCAGTACTTC	CASRSEHSYEQYF
-	many	TRBV6-1	TRBJ2-2	TGTGCCAGCAGTGAAGCGTTAATCGGGGAGCTGTTTTTT	CASSEALIGELFF
-	-	TRBV3-1/TRBV3-2	TRBJ1-3	TGTGCCAGCAGATCGGGGGGAAACACCATATATTTT	CASRSGGNTIYF
-	-	TRBV5-1	TRBJ1-1	TGCGCCAGCAGCGAGGGACAACCGAACACTGAAGCTTTCTTT	CASSEGQPNTEAFF
-	-	TRBV6-5	TRBJ2-7	TGTGCCAGCAGCGACGGGACACCTCTTGACGAGCAGTACTTC	CASSDGTPLDEQYF
TRBD1	-	TRBV7-9	TRBJ1-1	TGTGCCAGCAGCTCCTATCCCAGGGGGCTGGGTGAAGCTTTCTTT	CASSSYPRGLGEAFF
-	once	TRBV24-1	TRBJ2-5	TGTGCCACCAGTGACCCCACTAGCCCCTTGGAGACCCAGTACTTC	CATSDPTSPLETQYF
-	-	TRBV7-2	TRBJ1-1	TGTGCCAGCAGATTAAGGGGCCTGAACACTGAAGCTTTCTTT	CASRLRGLNTEAFF
-	-	TRBV19	TRBJ1-5	TGTGCCAGTAGTATAGATCCGATCCTATATAGCAATCAGCCCCAGCATTTT	CASSIDPILYSNQPQHF
TRBD1	-	TRBV6-2/TRBV6-3	TRBJ1-1	TGTGCCAGCAGTTACTCGGGTGGGTTAAGGGGGCCCACTGAAGCTTTCTTT	CASSYSGGLRGPTEAFF
TRBD1	-	TRBV20-1	TRBJ2-7	TGCAGTGCTAGTAAGGACAGGGGCCACGAGCAGTACTTC	CSASKDRGHEQYF
TRBD1	once	TRBV7-8	TRBJ2-1	TGTGCCAGCAGCTTAGCAGCTAGACAGGGGAAGGCCTACAATGAGCAGTTCTTC	CASSLAARQGKAYNEQFF
TRBD2	few	TRBV7-8	TRBJ2-2	TGTGCCAGCAGCTCCCCCATAGCGGGGGGGACTACCGGGGAGCTGTTTTTT	CASSSPIAGGTTGELFF
-	-	TRBV19	TRBJ1-6	TGTGCCAGTTGCGAAGTTCGGGGGGATTCACCCCTCCACTTT	CASCEVRGDSPLHF
TRBD1	-	TRBV10-3	TRBJ2-5	TGTGCCATCAGTGAGGAGGGGGACAGAATGACCCAGTACTTC	CAISEEGDRMTQYF
-	-	TRBV19	TRBJ2-3	TGTGCCAGTAGTAGCGGATCCACAGATACGCAGTATTTT	CASSSGSTDTQYF
-	-	TRBV19	TRBJ2-1	TGTGCCAGTAGTATTAGCTACAGGGTCGTGTATGAGCAGTTCTTC	CASSISYRVVYEQFF
-	-	TRBV21-1	TRBJ1-2	TGTGCCAGCCGACAGGGCTGGGGCTACACCTTC	CASRQGWGYTF
TRBD2	-	TRBV6-1	TRBJ2-1	TGTGCCAGCAGTGAACTAGCGGGGTCCCTGTCGGAGCAGTTCTTC	CASSELAGSLSEQFF
TRBD1	-	TRBV5-1	TRBJ1-4	TGCGCCAGCAGCTCGGGACAGGGGGGTGAAAAACTGTTTTTT	CASSSGQGGEKLFF
-	-	TRBV2	TRBJ1-6	TGTGCCAGCAGTGTGGACAGCGTAAATTCACCCCTCCACTTT	CASSVDSVNSPLHF
TRBD1	once	TRBV5-6	TRBJ2-7	TGTGCCAGCAGCTTGCGGACAGGCTCCTACGAGCAGTACTTC	CASSLRTGSYEQYF
TRBD1	-	TRBV11-2	TRBJ2-2	TGTGCCAGCAGCTTAGGGACAGGGGCGAGGACCGGGGAGCTGTTTTTT	CASSLGTGARTGELFF
TRBD1	-	TRBV19	TRBJ1-5	TGTGCCAGTAGTAAGGGACAGTATAGCAATCAGCCCCAGCATTTT	CASSKGQYSNQPQHF
-	-	TRBV6-5	TRBJ1-2	TGTGCCAGCAGGCAAATTTCCGGGGGGTATGGCTACACCTTC	CASRQISGGYGYTF
-	few	TRBV7-6	TRBJ2-5	TGTGCCAGCAGCTTAGAGGACAGTCGTCGGGAGACCCAGTACTTC	CASSLEDSRRETQYF
-	-	TRBV14	TRBJ1-1	TGTGCCAGCAGCCTATTAACCCACAGGAGCACTGAAGCTTTCTTT	CASSLLTHRSTEAFF
TRBD1	-	TRBV2	TRBJ1-3	TGTGCCAGCCGTCAGGGGGACTCTGGAAACACCATATATTTT	CASRQGDSGNTIYF
-	few	TRBV21-1	TRBJ1-6	TGTGCCAGCAGCAAAAATAAGGGGAGGAGACATAATTCACCCCTCCACTTT	CASSKNKGRRHNSPLHF
TRBD1	-	TRBV19	TRBJ1-1	TGTGCCAGTAGTAAAATGCAGGGGGGGAACACTGAAGCTTTCTTT	CASSKMQGGNTEAFF
TRBD2	-	TRBV5-4	TRBJ2-7	TGTGCCAGCAGCTTAATCGGCGGGGGGGCCGGCGAGCAGTACTTC	CASSLIGGGAGEQYF
-	few	TRBV7-9	TRBJ1-3	TGTGCCAGCAGCTTAGTGCGCCCAAGCTCTGGAAACACCATATATTTT	CASSLVRPSSGNTIYF
-	-	TRBV7-2	TRBJ2-7	TGTGCCAGCAGCGCGAATCACTACGAGCAGTACTTC	CASSANHYEQYF
-	once	TRBV12-3/TRBV12-4	TRBJ1-1	TGTGCCAGCAGTTTCCAGGGGATCACTGAAGCTTTCTTT	CASSFQGITEAFF
-	-	TRBV4-3	TRBJ2-1	TGCGCCAGCAGCCAAGATGAGGGGGGGGCCGCCTACAATGAGCAGTTCTTC	CASSQDEGGAAYNEQFF
TRBD1	-	TRBV18	TRBJ2-7	TGTGCCAGCTCACCCGCCGGGGGACAGGCCTCCTACGAGCAGTACTTC	CASSPAGGQASYEQYF
-	-	TRBV7-2	TRBJ1-1	TGTGCCAGCAGCTTAGGTACAGGGATAGCTGAAGCTTTCTTT	CASSLGTGIAEAFF
-	once	TRBV6-6	TRBJ2-1	TGTGCCAGCAGTGGCGGACTGATATCCTACAATGAGCAGTTCTTC	CASSGGLISYNEQFF
-	-	TRBV27	TRBJ1-1	TGTGCCAGCAGTTTCTCGTCCCCCCGGGATACTGAAGCTTTCTTT	CASSFSSPRDTEAFF
TRBD2	-	TRBV6-5	TRBJ2-7	TGTGCCAGCCGACGAGCGGGGGCCTCCTCCTACGAGCAGTACTTC	CASRRAGASSYEQYF
TRBD1	-	TRBV27	TRBJ1-6	TGTGCCAGCACCCCGGGGGTAGGACAGGCTAGCTCCTATAATTCACCCCTCCACTTT	CASTPGVGQASSYNSPLHF
TRBD1	-	TRBV18	TRBJ1-5	TGTGCCAGCTCACCTACAGGGGTTTTCAATCAGCCCCAGCATTTT	CASSPTGVFNQPQHF
TRBD1	-	TRBV6-5	TRBJ1-2	TGTGCCGCCTACCGCGCCGACAGGGGCGGAGGCTACACCTTC	CAAYRADRGGGYTF
-	-	TRBV18	TRBJ1-5	TGTGCCAGCTCACCACAGCGTACAGGGACTATAAATCAGCCCCAGCATTTT	CASSPQRTGTINQPQHF
-	-	TRBV19	TRBJ2-7	TGTGCCAGTAGAGAAGTAGGGGGGGCCTACGAGCAGTACTTC	CASREVGGAYEQYF
TRBD1	-	TRBV5-4	TRBJ2-7	TGTGCCAGCAGCTCGCCAGGACAGGGCCCCTACGAGCAGTACTTC	CASSSPGQGPYEQYF
-	-	TRBV5-1	TRBJ1-5	TGCGCCAGCAGCTTGGGGGAGAGGAATCAGCCCCAGCATTTT	CASSLGERNQPQHF
-	-	TRBV6-5	TRBJ1-4	TGTGCCAGCAGGAGACAGACCACTAATGAAAAACTGTTTTTT	CASRRQTTNEKLFF
-	-	TRBV21-1	TRBJ1-1	TGTGCCACCGCAGACAGGGCCCTCCTCACTGAAGCTTTCTTT	CATADRALLTEAFF
TRBD1	-	TRBV15	TRBJ1-2	TGTGCCACCAGCAGAGATAGAGGGACAGATCTCAACTATGGCTACACCTTC	CATSRDRGTDLNYGYTF
-	-	TRBV5-1	TRBJ1-2	TGCGCCAGCAGCTTCGACAGTTCCTCTAACTATGGCTACACCTTC	CASSFDSSSNYGYTF
-	-	TRBV27	TRBJ2-7	TGTGCCAGCAGTTTATCCCTTCCGGGCAGGGGCTACGAGCAGTACTTC	CASSLSLPGRGYEQYF